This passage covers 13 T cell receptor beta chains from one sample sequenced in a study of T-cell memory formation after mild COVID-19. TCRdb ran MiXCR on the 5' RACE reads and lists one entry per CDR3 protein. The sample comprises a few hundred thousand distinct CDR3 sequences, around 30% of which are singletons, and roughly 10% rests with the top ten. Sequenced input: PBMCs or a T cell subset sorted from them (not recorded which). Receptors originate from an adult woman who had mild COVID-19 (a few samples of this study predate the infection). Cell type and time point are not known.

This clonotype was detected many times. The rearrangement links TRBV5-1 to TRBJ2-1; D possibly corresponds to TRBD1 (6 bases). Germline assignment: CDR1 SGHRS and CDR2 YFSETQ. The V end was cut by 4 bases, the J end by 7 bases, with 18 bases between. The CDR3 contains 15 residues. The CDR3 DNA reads TGCGCCAGCAGCCCATGGGACACCCCGGGGAATGAGCAGTTCTTC. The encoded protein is CASSPWDTPGNEQFF. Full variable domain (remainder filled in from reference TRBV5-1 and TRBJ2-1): KAGVTQTPRYLIKTRGQQVTLSCSPISGHRSVSWYQQTPGQGLQFLFEYFSETQRNKGNFPGRFSGRQFSNSRSEMNVSTLELGDSALYLCASSPWDTPGNEQFFGPGTRLTVL.

CDR3 amino acids: CASSLPLSGGYTF. CDR3 DNA: TGTGCCAGCAGTTTACCCCTCTCGGGTGGCTACACCTTC. The chain has TRBV12-3 or TRBV12-4 and TRBJ1-2; D gene uncertain. The CDR3 consists of 13 residues. V lost 2 bases, J lost 7 bases, and 11 bases lay in between.

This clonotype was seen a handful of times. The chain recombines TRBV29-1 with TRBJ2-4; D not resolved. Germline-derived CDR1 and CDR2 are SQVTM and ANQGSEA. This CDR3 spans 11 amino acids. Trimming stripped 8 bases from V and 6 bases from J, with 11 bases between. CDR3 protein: CSSSWGNIQYF. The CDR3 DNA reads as TGCAGCTCCTCTTGGGGAAACATTCAGTACTTC.

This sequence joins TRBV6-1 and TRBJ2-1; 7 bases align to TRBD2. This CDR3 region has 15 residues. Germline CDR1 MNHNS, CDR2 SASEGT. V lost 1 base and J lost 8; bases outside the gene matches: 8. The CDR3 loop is CASSEGVGRGYEQFF. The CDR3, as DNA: TGTGCCAGCAGTGAAGGCGTCGGGCGGGGGTATGAGCAGTTCTTC.

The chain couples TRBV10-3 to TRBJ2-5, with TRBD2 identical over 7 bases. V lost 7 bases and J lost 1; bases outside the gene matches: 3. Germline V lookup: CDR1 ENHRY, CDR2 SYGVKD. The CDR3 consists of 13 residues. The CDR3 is CAIMGGGQETQYF. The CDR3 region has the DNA TGTGCCATCATGGGCGGGGGCCAAGAGACCCAGTACTTC.

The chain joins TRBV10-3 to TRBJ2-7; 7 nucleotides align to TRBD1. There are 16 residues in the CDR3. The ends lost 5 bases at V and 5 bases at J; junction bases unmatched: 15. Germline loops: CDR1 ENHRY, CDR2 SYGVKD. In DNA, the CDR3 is TGTGCCATCAGTAGGGGCGGCAGGGGGTATGGGGACGAGCAGTACTTC. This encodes CAISRGGRGYGDEQYF.

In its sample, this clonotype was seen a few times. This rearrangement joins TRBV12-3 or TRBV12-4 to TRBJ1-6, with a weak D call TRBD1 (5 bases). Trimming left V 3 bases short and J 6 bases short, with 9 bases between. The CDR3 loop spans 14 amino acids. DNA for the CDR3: TGTGCCAGCAGTTTCCCCGGGGGTAATTCACCCCTCCACTTT. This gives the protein CASSFPGGNSPLHF.

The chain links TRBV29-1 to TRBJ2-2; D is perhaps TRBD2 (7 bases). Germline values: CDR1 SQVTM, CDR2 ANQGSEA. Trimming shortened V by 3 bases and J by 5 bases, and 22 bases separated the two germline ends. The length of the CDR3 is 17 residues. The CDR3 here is CSVDRDILPAGTGELFF. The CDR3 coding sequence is TGCAGCGTTGACCGGGACATCCTACCAGCGGGGACCGGGGAGCTGTTTTTT.

In DNA, the CDR3 is TGTGCCTGGAGCTTCGATGAGCAGTTCTTC. Translated, it gives CAWSFDEQFF. This rearrangement joins TRBV30 to TRBJ2-1; D not resolved. Germline lookup yields CDR1 GTSNPN and CDR2 SVGIG (reference sequence). The CDR3 totals 10 residues. V lost 3 bases and J 8 bases, leaving 5 bases between the germline ends.

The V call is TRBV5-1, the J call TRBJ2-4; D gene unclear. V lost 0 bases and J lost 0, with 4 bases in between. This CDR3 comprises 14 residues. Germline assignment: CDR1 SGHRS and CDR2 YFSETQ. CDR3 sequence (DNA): TGCGCCAGCAGCTTGGAGTTAGCCAAAAACATTCAGTACTTC. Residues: CASSLELAKNIQYF.

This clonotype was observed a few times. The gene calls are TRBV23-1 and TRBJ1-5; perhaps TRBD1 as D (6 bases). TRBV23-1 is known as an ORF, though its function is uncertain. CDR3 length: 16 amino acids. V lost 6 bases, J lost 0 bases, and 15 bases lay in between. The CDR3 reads CASRQGRGDSNQPQHF. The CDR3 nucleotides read TGCGCCAGCAGGCAGGGCAGGGGAGATAGCAATCAGCCCCAGCATTTT.

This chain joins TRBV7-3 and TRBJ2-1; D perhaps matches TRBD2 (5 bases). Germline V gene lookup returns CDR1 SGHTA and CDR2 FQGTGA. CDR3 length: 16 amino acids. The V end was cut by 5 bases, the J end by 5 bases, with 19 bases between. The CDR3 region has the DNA TGTGCCAGCAGCCTCCCCGGTAATAGCGTGGACAATGAGCAGTTCTTC. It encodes CASSLPGNSVDNEQFF.

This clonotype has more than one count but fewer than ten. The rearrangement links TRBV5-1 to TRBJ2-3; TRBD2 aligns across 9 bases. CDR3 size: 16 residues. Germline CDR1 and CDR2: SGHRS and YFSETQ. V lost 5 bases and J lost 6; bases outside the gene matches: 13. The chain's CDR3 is CASSRRQRGAADTQYF. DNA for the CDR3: TGCGCCAGCAGTCGTCGACAGCGGGGGGCCGCCGATACGCAGTATTTT.